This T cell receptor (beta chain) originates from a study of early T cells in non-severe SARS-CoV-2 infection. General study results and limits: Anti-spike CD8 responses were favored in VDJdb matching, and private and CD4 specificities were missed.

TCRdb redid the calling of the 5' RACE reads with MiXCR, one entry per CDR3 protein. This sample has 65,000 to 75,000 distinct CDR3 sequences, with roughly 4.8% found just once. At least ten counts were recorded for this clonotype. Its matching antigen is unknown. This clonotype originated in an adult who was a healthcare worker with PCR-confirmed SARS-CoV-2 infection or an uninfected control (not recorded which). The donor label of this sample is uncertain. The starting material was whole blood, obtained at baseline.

CDR3 in DNA: TGTGCCAGCAGCTTAGTCTGGGAGGACAGGGGGACTGAAGCTTTCTTT. This translates into CASSLVWEDRGTEAFF. This chain connects TRBV7-6 to TRBJ1-1; 10 bases map to TRBD1. Germline V gene sequence: CDR1 SGHVS, CDR2 FNYEAQ. The CDR3 sequence is 16 residues long. V trimming: 1 base; J trimming: 5 bases; junction bases outside the gene matches: 7.